The 5 T cell receptor beta chains below all came from one sample that was sequenced in a study of T-cell reconstitution after alpha-beta-depleted transplantation in children. Unique molecular identifiers tagged the TCRbeta library. From the PCR reads, TCRdb called clonotypes with MiXCR, one entry per CDR3 protein. The sample includes approximately 190,000 distinct CDR3 sequences, about 8.7% of them seen just once. Sequencing used PBMCs, mostly from graft donor cells, obtained 360 days after TCRalphabeta/CD19-depleted stem cell transplant. The receptors were gathered from a male patient between 2 and 15 years old who had a stem cell transplant for acute myeloid leukemia, so the T cells may come from the graft donor.

The chain is built from TRBV29-1 and TRBJ2-6; D unresolved. The CDR3 spans 13 residues. The ends were cut back, 2 bases at V and 3 bases at J, with 5 bases in the middle. Germline V gives CDR1 SQVTM, CDR2 ANQGSEA. CDR3 DNA: TGCAGCGTTGAAATGGGTGGGGCCAACGTCCTGACTTTC. Protein sequence: CSVEMGGANVLTF. The variable domain in full, completed from reference TRBV29-1 and TRBJ2-6, reads SAVISQKPSRDICQRGTSLTIQCQVDSQVTMMFWYRQQPGQSLTLIATANQGSEATYESGFVIDKFPISRPNLTFSTLTVSNMSPEDSSIYLCSVEMGGANVLTFGAGSRLTVL.

This clonotype was seen at least ten times. The chain employs TRBV29-1 and TRBJ2-7; 9 nucleotides agree with TRBD1. The V and J ends lost 4 bases and 3 bases, in that order; junction bases with no gene match: 10. Germline CDR1 and CDR2: SQVTM and ANQGSEA. The CDR3 consists of 15 residues. CDR3 bases: TGCAGCGTTGTTGGGATCGGGACAGGGTTCTACGAGCAGTACTTC. This gives the protein CSVVGIGTGFYEQYF.

The chain carries TRBV7-9 and TRBJ2-1; unclear D gene. Trimming stripped 4 bases from V and 7 bases from J, with 11 bases between. Per germline, CDR1 SEHNR and CDR2 FQNEAQ (reference sequence). This CDR3 is built from 13 residues. For the CDR3, the DNA is TGTGCCAGCAGCTGGTGGGGAAATAATGAGCAGTTCTTC. Its protein product is CASSWWGNNEQFF.

The chain links TRBV12-3 or TRBV12-4 to TRBJ2-5, with 7 bases fitting TRBD1. There are 16 residues in the CDR3. Trimming took 2 bases from V and 4 from J; bases not matched to a gene: 10. The CDR3 sequence: CASSLWGNTGAETQYF. The CDR3 nucleotides read TGTGCCAGCAGTTTATGGGGGAATACAGGGGCAGAGACCCAGTACTTC.

The rearrangement links TRBV5-1 to TRBJ2-1; D is unresolved. Per germline, CDR1 SGHRS and CDR2 YFSETQ. CDR3 size: 13 residues. Trimming shortened V by 0 bases and J by 6 bases, and 7 bases separated the two germline ends. This CDR3 is CASSLDTTNEQFF. CDR3 nucleotides: TGCGCCAGCAGCTTGGATACCACCAATGAGCAGTTCTTC.